This T cell receptor beta chain was recorded in a study of blood T cell repertoires in COVID-19. Repertoires were generated with immunoSEQ multiplex PCR, while TCRdb's copy carries only in-frame clones and drops some. This repertoire shows some 90,000 clones, 80% to 90% found once; its top ten account for approximately 8.9%. The CDR3 is 17 amino acids. CDR1 is LNHDA and CDR2 is SQIVND in the germline V gene (reference sequence). V lost 3 bases, J lost 7 bases, and 10 bases stayed unmatched. The chain combines TRBV19 with TRBJ2-1, with 12 bases aligning to TRBD2. Sequences were obtained from peripheral blood. This TCR was recovered from a man aged 50 to 60 with acute or convalescent COVID-19. The CDR3 sequence is CASSIASGGANLNEQFF. CDR3 nucleotide sequence: TGTGCCAGTAGTATTGCTAGCGGGGGGGCAAATCTTAATGAGCAGTTCTTC.